These 16 T cell receptor beta chains were sequenced from one sample in a study of CD8+CD57+ T cells in acquired aplastic anemia. Template material for TCR beta VDJ and CDR3 profiling consisted of genomic DNA. Each CDR3 protein gets one entry after TCRdb re-called the reads with MiXCR. The table records around 400,000 distinct CDR3 sequences, under 80% of them present only once. The material sequenced was sorted CD4+, CD8+, or CD8+CD57+ T cells (not recorded which) from PBMCs. All receptors come from a human donor in good health, serving as a control.

In its sample, this clonotype was seen many times. The chain has TRBV7-2 and TRBJ1-2; D is undetermined. Trimming stripped 7 bases from V and 3 bases from J, with 21 bases between. This CDR3 has 16 amino acids. In germline, CDR1 is SGHTA, CDR2 FQGNSA. As DNA, the CDR3 is TGTGCCAGCACCTACTCGAGTACGGCCCCCTACTATGGCTACACCTTC. Its translation: CASTYSSTAPYYGYTF.

On this clonotype: One end of the junction varies from germline; a read error may be responsible. The chain uses TRBV12-3 or TRBV12-4 and TRBJ2-2; D is undetermined. This CDR3 is built from 15 residues. The DNA for the CDR3 is TGTGCCAGCAAGACGGTAGTGGGGAACAGCGGGGAGCTGTTTTTT. Amino acids: CASKTVVGNSGELFF.

The CDR3 sequence is CASSEPGQETQYF. As DNA, the CDR3 is TGCGCCAGCAGCGAACCGGGCCAAGAGACCCAGTACTTC. This sequence joins TRBV4-1 and TRBJ2-5, with D hard to call. This CDR3 comprises 13 residues. With 5 bases removed from V and 1 base from J, the gap between germline ends came to 8 bases. Germline values: CDR1 MGHRA, CDR2 YSYEKL.

CDR3: CASSLASGTGETQYF. The CDR3 nucleotides read TGTGCCAGCAGCTTAGCTAGCGGGACTGGGGAGACCCAGTACTTC. The chain employs TRBV7-2 and TRBJ2-5, with 8 bases that match TRBD2. Per the germline V gene, CDR1 is SGHTA and CDR2 is FQGNSA. Trimming cost V 0 bases and J 5 bases; bases outside gene matches: 5. The CDR3 loop spans 15 amino acids. The full variable domain, in which reference TRBV7-2 and TRBJ2-5 provide the parts outside the CDR3, is GAGVSQSPSNKVTEKGKDVELRCDPISGHTALYWYRQSLGQGLEFLIYFQGNSAPDKSGLPSDRFSAERTGGSVSTLTIQRTQQEDSAVYLCASSLASGTGETQYFGPGTRLLVL.

There are many counts of this clonotype. The chain joins TRBV20-1 to TRBJ1-1, with TRBD1 identical over 7 bases. The J segment lost 1 base and the V segment lost 0 bases, leaving 8 bases of the junction unmatched. The CDR3 is 16 residues long. Germline loops: CDR1 DFQATT, CDR2 SNEGSKA (reference sequence). The CDR3 loop reads CSAREPTGYWNTEAFF. CDR3 sequence (DNA): TGCAGTGCTAGAGAGCCGACAGGGTACTGGAACACTGAAGCTTTCTTT.

The sample holds many counts of this clonotype. V and J are TRBV5-1 and TRBJ1-1; no firm D call. The ends were cut back, 3 bases at V and 1 base at J, with 7 bases in the middle. This CDR3 is 13 amino acids long. Per the germline V gene, CDR1 is SGHRS and CDR2 is YFSETQ. The CDR3 loop is CASSWTANTEAFF. The DNA for the CDR3 is TGCGCCAGCAGCTGGACCGCGAACACTGAAGCTTTCTTT.

The V and J genes are TRBV20-1 and TRBJ2-1; TRBD2 is a possible D gene (6 bases). The V gene's germline CDR1 is DFQATT and CDR2 SNEGSKA (reference sequence). The CDR3 is 14 residues long. The V end was cut by 0 bases, the J end by 6 bases, with 12 bases between. The CDR3 region is CSARERGYGNEQFF. The CDR3 nucleotides are TGCAGTGCTAGAGAGCGGGGTTACGGCAATGAGCAGTTCTTC.

The sample holds many counts of this clonotype. J is TRBJ1-1 and V is TRBV20-1, with D possibly TRBD1 on 5 matching bases. The CDR3 sequence is 14 residues long. The germline gives CDR1 DFQATT, CDR2 SNEGSKA (reference sequence). Trimming left V 3 bases short and J 3 bases short, with 14 bases between. CDR3 region: CSASKEGLDTEAFF. CDR3 DNA: TGCAGTGCTAGTAAGGAGGGGCTGGACACTGAAGCTTTCTTT.

The V gene is TRBV5-5, the J gene TRBJ1-2; no clear D gene. V was cut by 6 bases and J by 4 bases, with 10 bases left in between. This CDR3 region has 12 residues. Germline loops: CDR1 SGHKS, CDR2 YYEKEE (reference sequence). Here the CDR3 reads CASTLVRYGYTF. In DNA, the CDR3 is TGTGCCAGCACCCTCGTGCGCTATGGCTACACCTTC. Combining the CDR3 with reference TRBV5-5 and TRBJ1-2 gives the whole variable domain DAGVTQSPTHLIKTRGQQVTLRCSPISGHKSVSWYQQVLGQGPQFIFQYYEKEERGRGNFPDRFSARQFPNYSSELNVNALLLGDSALYLCASTLVRYGYTFGSGTRLTVV.

As regards this clonotype: At one of its ends the junction is not consistent with the germline gene, which may arise from a read error. The chain employs TRBV6-1 and TRBJ1-2, with D hard to call. This CDR3 has 14 amino acids. CDR1 is MNHNS, CDR2 SASEGT, per germline. The DNA for the CDR3 is TGTGCCAGCAGCGAACTGACAACGGGCTATGGTTACACCTTC. Its translation: CASSELTTGYGYTF.

This clonotype was seen a single time. This rearrangement joins TRBV25-1 to TRBJ1-2; perhaps TRBD1 as D (6 bases). The V gene's germline CDR1 is MGHDK and CDR2 SYGVNS. V was pared by 7 bases and J by 5 bases, with 20 bases between. This CDR3 region has 15 residues. CDR3 nucleotide sequence: TGTGCCAGCACCGCAGAGGGGGGCGGCTTGTATGGCTACACCTTC. Encoded protein: CASTAEGGGLYGYTF.

The rearrangement links TRBV7-9 to TRBJ2-7; 9 nucleotides agree with TRBD1. Germline V lookup: CDR1 SEHNR, CDR2 FQNEAQ (reference sequence). The CDR3 spans 15 residues. V was clipped by 5 bases and J by 5 bases; unmatched bases: 10. The chain's CDR3 is CASSPPGTGIHEQYF. The CDR3, as DNA: TGTGCCAGCAGCCCCCCCGGGACAGGGATCCACGAGCAGTACTTC.

This clonotype was recorded at least ten times. The chain has TRBV12-3 or TRBV12-4 and TRBJ1-3; D perhaps matches TRBD1 (5 bases). Trimming stripped 0 bases from V and 2 bases from J, with 11 bases between. The CDR3 loop spans 16 amino acids. The CDR3: CASSLAPMGAGNTIYF. In DNA form, the CDR3 reads TGTGCCAGCAGTTTAGCCCCCATGGGGGCTGGAAACACCATATATTTT.

A single count supports this clonotype. The chain joins TRBV7-9 to TRBJ2-7; 10 bases agree with TRBD1. The V gene's germline CDR1 is SEHNR and CDR2 FQNEAQ (reference sequence). This CDR3 has 15 residues. V was pared by 5 bases and J by 3 bases, with 7 bases of the junction left unmatched. The CDR3 sequence: CASSPSGQGIYEQYF. In nucleotides, the CDR3 is TGTGCCAGCAGCCCCTCGGGACAGGGGATCTACGAGCAGTACTTC.

There are a few counts of this clonotype. The genes are TRBV7-9 and TRBJ1-2, with D tentatively TRBD1 (5 bases). The CDR3 spans 13 residues. Per the germline V gene, CDR1 is SEHNR and CDR2 is FQNEAQ (reference sequence). Trimming stripped 6 bases from V and 7 bases from J, with 15 bases between. This CDR3 reads CASRQGVISGYTF. In DNA form, the CDR3 reads TGTGCCAGCAGACAAGGGGTTATCAGTGGCTACACCTTC.

The chain combines TRBV2 with TRBJ2-5, with D tentatively TRBD1 (6 bases). The CDR3 sequence is 14 residues long. The V end was cut by 6 bases, the J end by 2 bases, with 13 bases between. Germline CDR1 and CDR2: SNHLY and FYNNEI. CDR3 protein: CASSAGTTQETQYF. DNA for the CDR3: TGTGCCAGCAGCGCCGGGACAACTCAAGAGACCCAGTACTTC.